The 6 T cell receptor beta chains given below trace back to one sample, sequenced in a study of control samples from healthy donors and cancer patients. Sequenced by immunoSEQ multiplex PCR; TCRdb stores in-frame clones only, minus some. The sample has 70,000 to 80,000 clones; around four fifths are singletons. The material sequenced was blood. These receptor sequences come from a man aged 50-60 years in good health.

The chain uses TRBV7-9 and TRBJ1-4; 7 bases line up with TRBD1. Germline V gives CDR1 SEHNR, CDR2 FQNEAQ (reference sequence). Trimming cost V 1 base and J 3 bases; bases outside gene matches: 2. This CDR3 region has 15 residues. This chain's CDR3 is CASSLGDSPNEKLFF. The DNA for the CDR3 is TGTGCCAGCAGCTTAGGGGACAGCCCTAATGAAAAACTGTTTTTT.

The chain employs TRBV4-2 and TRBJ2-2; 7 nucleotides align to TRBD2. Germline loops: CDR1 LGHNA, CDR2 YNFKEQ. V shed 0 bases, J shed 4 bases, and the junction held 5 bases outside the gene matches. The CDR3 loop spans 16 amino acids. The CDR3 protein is CASSQDRGEGTGELFF. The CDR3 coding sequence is TGTGCCAGCAGCCAAGATCGGGGGGAGGGCACCGGGGAGCTGTTTTTT.

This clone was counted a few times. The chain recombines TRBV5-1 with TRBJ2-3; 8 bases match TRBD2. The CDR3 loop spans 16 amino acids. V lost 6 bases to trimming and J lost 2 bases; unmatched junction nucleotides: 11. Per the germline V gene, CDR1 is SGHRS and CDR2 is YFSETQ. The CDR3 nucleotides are TGCGCCAGCAATCTAAACGGCGGGGGGACCACAGATACGCAGTATTTT. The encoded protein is CASNLNGGGTTDTQYF.

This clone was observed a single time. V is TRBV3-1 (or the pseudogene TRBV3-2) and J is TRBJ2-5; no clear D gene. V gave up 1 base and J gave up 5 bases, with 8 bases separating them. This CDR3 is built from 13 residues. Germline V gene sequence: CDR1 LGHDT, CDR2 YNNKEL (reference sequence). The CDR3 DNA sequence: TGTGCCAGCAGCCAAGTTACCTTTGAGACCCAGTACTTC. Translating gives CASSQVTFETQYF.

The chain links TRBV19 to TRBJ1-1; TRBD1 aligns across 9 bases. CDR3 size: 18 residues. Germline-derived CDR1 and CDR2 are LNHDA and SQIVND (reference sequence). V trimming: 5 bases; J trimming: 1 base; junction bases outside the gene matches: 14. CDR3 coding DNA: TGTGCCAGTAGTCCCGGGACAGGGAGCTCATTATCGAACACTGAAGCTTTCTTT. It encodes CASSPGTGSSLSNTEAFF.

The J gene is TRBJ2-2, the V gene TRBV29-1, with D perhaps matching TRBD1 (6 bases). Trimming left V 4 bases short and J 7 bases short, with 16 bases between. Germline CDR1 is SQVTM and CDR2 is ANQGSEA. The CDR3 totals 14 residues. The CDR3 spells CSVGAGDIDGELFF. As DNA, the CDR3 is TGCAGCGTTGGGGCAGGGGATATTGACGGGGAGCTGTTTTTT.